The entry below gives a single TCR beta chain sequence along with its context. These data belong to a study of T cell responses to AZD1222 COVID-19 vaccine. V was clipped by 0 bases and J by 1 base, with 12 bases between them. The germline V gene has CDR1 SGHVS and CDR2 FQNEAQ. There are 16 residues in the CDR3. TCRdb keeps only in-frame clones here, not all; method: immunoSEQ multiplex PCR. This table holds roughly 180,000 clones, about nine tenths found once. Sample: peripheral blood, taken on day 0 of AZD1222 vaccination. The chain uses TRBV7-8 and TRBJ1-1; D unresolved. The TCR was taken from an adult in good health. The chain's CDR3 is CASSLASPGGNTEAFF. The CDR3 DNA reads TGTGCCAGCAGCTTAGCGAGTCCGGGTGGGAACACTGAAGCTTTCTTT.